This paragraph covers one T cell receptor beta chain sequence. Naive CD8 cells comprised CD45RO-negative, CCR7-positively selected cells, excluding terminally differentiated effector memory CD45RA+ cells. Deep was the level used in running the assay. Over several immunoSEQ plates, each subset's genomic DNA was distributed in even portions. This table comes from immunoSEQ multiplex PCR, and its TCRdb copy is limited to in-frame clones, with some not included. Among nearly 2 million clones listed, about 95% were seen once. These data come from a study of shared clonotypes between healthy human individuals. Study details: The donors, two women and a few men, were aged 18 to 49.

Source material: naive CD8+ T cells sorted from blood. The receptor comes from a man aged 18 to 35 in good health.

DNA for the CDR3: TGTGCCAGCAGCCTTCTAGCGGGAGTGAACAATGAGCAGTTCTTC. Translation: CASSLLAGVNNEQFF. The chain has TRBV14 and TRBJ2-1; 10 positions match TRBD2. The germline V gene has CDR1 SGHDN and CDR2 FVKESK. Trimming at V came to 4 bases and at J to 5 bases, leaving 5 bases not matched to a gene. The CDR3 spans 15 residues.